The 17 T cell receptor beta chains given below trace back to one sample, sequenced in a study of PD-1 blockade in classical Hodgkin lymphoma. With no exception, relapse followed autologous stem cell transplantation in all patients, and brentuximab vedotin exposure varied. Sequenced by immunoSEQ multiplex PCR; TCRdb stores in-frame clones only, minus some. The sample yields about 20,000 clones, approximately 84% seen once. The sequencing used peripheral blood mononuclear cells (PBMCs), collected at baseline. The receptors derive from a human donor with classical Hodgkin lymphoma.

The rearrangement uses TRBV7-8 and TRBJ1-5; D is possibly TRBD1 (6 bases). The CDR3 totals 15 residues. V dropped 1 base and J dropped 4 bases, with 11 bases sitting between them. Looked up from germline, CDR1 is SGHVS and CDR2 is FQNEAQ. Here the CDR3 DNA reads TGTGCCAGCAGCTTAGTTAGACAGGAAAATCAGCCCCAGCATTTT. Translating it yields CASSLVRQENQPQHF.

The rearrangement uses TRBV7-2 and TRBJ1-6; D call uncertain. CDR1 is SGHTA, CDR2 FQGNSA, per germline. The CDR3 is 14 amino acids. Trimming removed 4 bases from V and 7 bases from J, with 11 bases in between. The CDR3 region has the DNA TGTGCCAGCAGCTCTCCCTCTTCCAATTCACCCCTCCACTTT. Translation gives CASSSPSSNSPLHF.

The chain carries TRBV7-9 and TRBJ1-4; the D gene is possibly TRBD1 (6 bases). Germline V gives CDR1 SEHNR, CDR2 FQNEAQ (reference sequence). Trimming stripped 4 bases from V and 2 bases from J, with 11 bases between. The CDR3 extends over 15 amino acids. The CDR3 DNA follows: TGTGCCAGCAGCTGGCAGGGGAGGACTAATGAAAAACTGTTTTTT. This gives the protein CASSWQGRTNEKLFF.

The CDR3 bases are TGTGCCTGGAGCGCCGGGGGGAGGGCAGATACGCAGTATTTT. Translated, it gives CAWSAGGRADTQYF. This chain uses TRBV30 with TRBJ2-3; 7 nucleotides match TRBD2. J was trimmed by 4 bases and V by 3 bases; bases with no gene match: 7. This CDR3 has 14 amino acids. Per germline, CDR1 GTSNPN and CDR2 SVGIG (reference sequence).

The DNA for the CDR3 is TGTGCCAGCAGCTACTTCCTAGCCTCCAGGGGAGAGACCCAGTACTTC. Translation: CASSYFLASRGETQYF. This rearrangement joins TRBV7-9 to TRBJ2-5, with D possibly TRBD1 on 6 matching bases. Germline-derived CDR1 and CDR2 are SEHNR and FQNEAQ (reference sequence). This CDR3 region has 16 residues. V gave up 4 bases and J gave up 4 bases, with 19 bases separating them.

The DNA for the CDR3 is TGTGCCAGCAGCGTAGTGGGCGGGGGCACGTCAGATACGCAGTATTTT. It translates to CASSVVGGGTSDTQYF. This rearrangement joins TRBV9 to TRBJ2-3, with D perhaps matching TRBD2 (7 bases). This CDR3 region has 16 residues. The germline V gene encodes CDR1 SGDLS and CDR2 YYNGEE. Trimming removed 0 bases from V and 4 bases from J, with 15 bases in between.

This rearrangement joins TRBV11-2 to TRBJ2-1; the D gene is possibly TRBD2 (5 bases). Germline values: CDR1 SGHAT, CDR2 FQNNGV. V was clipped by 3 bases and J by 8 bases, with 17 bases between them. This CDR3 has 15 residues. The CDR3 loop reads CASSLETLGTDEQFF. CDR3 sequence (DNA): TGTGCCAGCAGCTTGGAAACACTAGGTACCGATGAGCAGTTCTTC.

The chain employs TRBV27 and TRBJ1-1, with D tentatively TRBD1 (5 bases). CDR1 is MNHEY, CDR2 SMNVEV, per germline (reference sequence). Between the trimmed V and J ends, which lost 7 bases and 0 bases, there was a span of 9 bases. The CDR3 length is 13 residues. CDR3 region: CASKTGMNTEAFF. CDR3 coding DNA: TGTGCCAGCAAAACAGGAATGAACACTGAAGCTTTCTTT.

The chain employs TRBV27 and TRBJ2-2; 8 bases align to TRBD1. The CDR3 has 19 amino acids. The junction had 20 bases not matched to a gene; V was cut back by 7 bases and J by 4 bases. CDR1 is MNHEY and CDR2 is SMNVEV in the germline V gene (reference sequence). The CDR3, as DNA: TGTGCCAGCACCTCCTCGTGGGACAGGTACCATCCGGGCACCGGGGAGCTGTTTTTT. Translating it yields CASTSSWDRYHPGTGELFF.

The chain joins TRBV7-8 to TRBJ1-5, with D uncertain. Germline V gene sequence: CDR1 SGHVS, CDR2 FQNEAQ. The CDR3 contains 17 residues. V was cut by 2 bases and J by 0 bases, with 14 bases left in between. The CDR3, as DNA: TGTGCCAGCAGCTTAAGTACCCCAAGTAGTAGCAATCAGCCCCAGCATTTT. It yields the protein CASSLSTPSSSNQPQHF.

The rearrangement uses TRBV7-9 and TRBJ2-7, with D possibly matching TRBD1 (6 bases). Germline assignment: CDR1 SEHNR and CDR2 FQNEAQ (reference sequence). The ends were cut back, 2 bases at V and 6 bases at J, with 11 bases in the middle. The CDR3 length is 13 residues. The CDR3: CASSLSQGGEQYF. For the CDR3, the DNA is TGTGCCAGCAGCTTAAGCCAAGGGGGCGAGCAGTACTTC.

The chain links TRBV5-1 to TRBJ2-1, with 10 bases that match TRBD1. The germline V gene has CDR1 SGHRS and CDR2 YFSETQ. The CDR3 totals 19 residues. J was trimmed by 9 bases and V by 4 bases; bases with no gene match: 22. The CDR3 here is CASSNPRIVGTGARTEQFF. The CDR3, as DNA: TGCGCCAGCAGCAACCCGAGAATCGTAGGGACAGGGGCAAGGACTGAGCAGTTCTTC. Looking up the rest from reference TRBV5-1 and TRBJ2-1 gives the full variable domain: KAGVTQTPRYLIKTRGQQVTLSCSPISGHRSVSWYQQTPGQGLQFLFEYFSETQRNKGNFPGRFSGRQFSNSRSEMNVSTLELGDSALYLCASSNPRIVGTGARTEQFFGPGTRLTVL.

This clone was seen a single time. The chain combines TRBV11-2 with TRBJ1-1; a weak D match, TRBD1 (5 bases). In germline, CDR1 is SGHAT, CDR2 FQNNGV. The CDR3 consists of 14 residues. V lost 6 bases and J lost 5, with 16 bases in between. CDR3 residues: CASREIRGRTEAFF. The CDR3, as DNA: TGTGCCAGCAGAGAGATCCGGGGCCGGACTGAAGCTTTCTTT. Combining the CDR3 with reference TRBV11-2 and TRBJ1-1 gives the whole variable domain EAGVAQSPRYKIIEKRQSVAFWCNPISGHATLYWYQQILGQGPKLLIQFQNNGVVDDSQLPKDRFSAERLKGVDSTLKIQPAKLEDSAVYLCASREIRGRTEAFFGQGTRLTVV.

The chain employs TRBV12-5 and TRBJ1-5; D is unclear. V shed 5 bases and J shed 6 bases, with 8 bases lying between them. The germline V gene encodes CDR1 LGHNT and CDR2 FRNRAP. The CDR3 spans 12 residues. The CDR3: CASGNMGQPQHF. For the CDR3, the DNA is TGTGCTAGTGGTAATATGGGTCAGCCCCAGCATTTT.

The chain is built from TRBV7-9 and TRBJ1-4, with a tentative D call TRBD1 (6 bases). V was pared by 5 bases and J by 4 bases, with 8 bases between. Germline V gene lookup returns CDR1 SEHNR and CDR2 FQNEAQ (reference sequence). CDR3 length: 13 residues. The CDR3 DNA reads TGTGCCAGCAGCGAGGACAGTAATGAAAAACTGTTTTTT. Translation: CASSEDSNEKLFF.

The chain has TRBV7-9 and TRBJ1-2; 7 positions agree with TRBD1. The CDR3 is 13 amino acids. Germline lookup yields CDR1 SEHNR and CDR2 FQNEAQ (reference sequence). The V and J ends lost 5 bases and 4 bases, in that order; junction bases with no gene match: 4. CDR3 sequence: CASSGNRGYGYTF. For the CDR3, the DNA is TGTGCCAGCAGCGGAAACAGGGGCTATGGCTACACCTTC. The full variable domain, completed using reference TRBV7-9 and TRBJ1-2, is DTGVSQNPRHKITKRGQNVTFRCDPISEHNRLYWYRQTLGQGPEFLTYFQNEAQLEKSRLLSDRFSAERPKGSFSTLEIQRTEQGDSAMYLCASSGNRGYGYTFGSGTRLTVV.

This rearrangement joins TRBV28 to TRBJ2-3; 8 nucleotides agree with TRBD1. This CDR3 contains 15 residues. V shed 6 bases and J 0 bases; nucleotides not matched to a gene: 5. Germline V gene data show CDR1 as MDHEN and CDR2 as SYDVKM. This CDR3 reads CASSFRDRSTDTQYF. In nucleotides, the CDR3 is TGTGCCAGCAGCTTCCGGGACAGGAGCACAGATACGCAGTATTTT.